This passage covers 5 T cell receptor beta chains from one sample sequenced in a study of cytomegalovirus exposure and HLA in healthy donors. Sequencing used immunoSEQ multiplex PCR; TCRdb keeps in-frame clones, though not all of them. Here the sample spans approximately 170,000 clones, more than 80% being singletons. Sequencing was carried out using PBMCs. These receptors were collected from a young woman in good health and CMV-seropositive.

The chain uses TRBV7-9 and TRBJ1-1; 7 positions match TRBD1. The CDR3 is made up of 15 amino acids. Germline assignment: CDR1 SEHNR and CDR2 FQNEAQ (reference sequence). J lost 1 base, V lost 5 bases, and 7 bases had no gene match. The CDR3 loop reads CASSEKGGANTEAFF. Written as DNA, the CDR3 is TGTGCCAGCAGCGAAAAAGGGGGCGCGAACACTGAAGCTTTCTTT.

The genes are TRBV4-1 and TRBJ1-6; D is unresolved. CDR3 length equals 15 residues. With 2 bases removed from V and 7 bases from J, the gap between germline ends came to 12 bases. Looked up from germline, CDR1 is MGHRA and CDR2 is YSYEKL. CDR3: CASSQNERWNSPLHF. The CDR3 bases are TGCGCCAGCAGCCAAAATGAGCGCTGGAATTCACCCCTCCACTTT.

The V gene is TRBV5-1, the J gene TRBJ2-1, with D perhaps matching TRBD2 (5 bases). The CDR3 runs 15 residues. Germline loops: CDR1 SGHRS, CDR2 YFSETQ. V gave up 0 bases and J gave up 7 bases, with 14 bases separating them. The chain's CDR3 is CASSLVRGSGNEQFF. The CDR3 DNA is TGCGCCAGCAGCTTGGTACGGGGATCGGGGAATGAGCAGTTCTTC.

The rearrangement uses TRBV7-6 and TRBJ2-1; 7 positions agree with TRBD1. This CDR3 is built from 15 residues. V shed 3 bases and J 5 bases; nucleotides not matched to a gene: 7. CDR1 is SGHVS, CDR2 FNYEAQ, per germline. The CDR3 DNA sequence: TGTGCCAGCAGCTTGAGGGGGCTCGCTGACAATGAGCAGTTCTTC. Encoded protein: CASSLRGLADNEQFF. The full variable domain, rest sourced from reference TRBV7-6 and TRBJ2-1, is GAGVSQSPRYKVTKRGQDVALRCDPISGHVSLYWYRQALGQGPEFLTYFNYEAQQDKSGLPNDRFSAERPEGSISTLTIQRTEQRDSAMYRCASSLRGLADNEQFFGPGTRLTVL.

This chain connects TRBV9 to TRBJ2-7, with 12 bases lining up with TRBD2. CDR1 and CDR2 (germline): SGDLS, YYNGEE. V lost 0 bases and J lost 6; bases outside the gene matches: 7. The CDR3 contains 16 residues. CDR3 coding DNA: TGTGCCAGCAGCGTAGGACTAGCGGGAGTCCGAGTCGAGCAGTACTTC. It translates to CASSVGLAGVRVEQYF.